The 21 T cell receptor beta chains below come from one sample, sequenced in a study of neurological immune-mediated disorders. TCRdb re-called the 5' RACE reads through MiXCR, storing one row per CDR3 protein. This sample has around 130,000 distinct CDR3 sequences, with roughly 3.4% found just once. Sequenced input: PBMCs. The receptor set was obtained from a woman in her twenties or thirties with multiple sclerosis.

This clonotype has ten or more counts. This chain connects TRBV4-3 to TRBJ1-5, with 7 bases that match TRBD1. From germline, CDR1 is LGHNA and CDR2 YSLEER. CDR3 length equals 13 residues. The V segment lost 2 bases and the J segment 11 bases; nucleotides outside the gene matches: 6. CDR3 sequence (DNA): TGCGCCAGCAGCCAAACCCCAGGGGGTACCCAGCATTTT. Translating gives CASSQTPGGTQHF.

This clonotype has ten or more counts. The chain employs TRBV4-1 and TRBJ1-2; 7 nucleotides line up with TRBD1. The ends lost 4 bases at V and 2 bases at J; junction bases unmatched: 13. CDR1 is MGHRA and CDR2 is YSYEKL in the germline V gene. The CDR3 sequence is 17 residues long. Written as DNA, the CDR3 is TGCGCCAGCAGCCCTACAAGGGGACAGAAGAAGAACTATGGCTACACCTTC. Its protein product is CASSPTRGQKKNYGYTF.

This clonotype appeared many times. The chain has TRBV7-9 and TRBJ2-1; 9 nucleotides line up with TRBD2. The length of the CDR3 is 14 residues. CDR1 is SEHNR, CDR2 FQNEAQ, per germline (reference sequence). The trim removed 3 bases at V and 13 bases at J, leaving 10 bases unmatched. For the CDR3, the DNA is TGTGCCAGCAGCTTGGGACCCGGGACTAGCAGACAGTTCTTC. Protein: CASSLGPGTSRQFF.

The rearrangement links TRBV20-1 to TRBJ2-1; 9 bases map to TRBD2. The germline CDR1 and CDR2 sequences are DFQATT and SNEGSKA (reference sequence). The CDR3 contains 16 residues. The junction had 9 bases not matched to a gene; V was cut back by 0 bases and J by 6 bases. The CDR3 reads CSARDPSSGSFNEQFF. The CDR3 DNA is TGCAGTGCTAGAGATCCTAGTAGCGGGAGTTTCAATGAGCAGTTCTTC.

This clonotype was observed at least ten times. This chain connects TRBV20-1 to TRBJ2-7; D is possibly TRBD2 (7 bases). The CDR3 is 12 residues long. CDR1 and CDR2 (germline): DFQATT, SNEGSKA (reference sequence). CDR3 region: CRGGRGSYEQYF. CDR3 nucleotides: TGCAGGGGGGGGCGAGGCTCCTACGAGCAGTACTTC.

Ten or more counts support this clonotype. The chain uses TRBV4-1 and TRBJ2-3; tentatively, D is TRBD1 (6 bases). The V gene lost 1 base and the J gene lost 2 bases, with 10 bases spanning the gap. This CDR3 has 15 amino acids. Germline CDR1 reads MGHRA; CDR2 reads YSYEKL. In DNA, the CDR3 is TGCGCCAGCAGCCAAGGAGACAGGTACACAGATACGCAGTATTTT. As protein: CASSQGDRYTDTQYF.

Many counts were recorded for this clonotype. The chain uses TRBV5-5 and TRBJ2-5; the D call may be TRBD1 or TRBD2 (5 bases each). The germline V and J ends were trimmed by 2 bases and 4 bases, with 9 bases remaining between them. CDR3 length: 13 residues. Germline loops: CDR1 SGHKS, CDR2 YYEKEE (reference sequence). Written as DNA, the CDR3 is TGTGCCAGCAGCTTCCAGGGACGAGAGACCCAGTACTTC. Translated: CASSFQGRETQYF.

CDR3 DNA sequence: TGCAGTGCTATCCCCCGGGGGTATGAGCAGTACTTC. Its translation is CSAIPRGYEQYF. The chain combines TRBV20-1 with TRBJ2-7; maybe TRBD2 (6 bases). V lost 4 bases, J lost 7 bases, and 14 bases lay in between. Germline lookup yields CDR1 DFQATT and CDR2 SNEGSKA (reference sequence). The CDR3 runs to 12 residues.

Many counts were recorded for this clonotype. The V gene is TRBV12-3 or TRBV12-4, the J gene TRBJ2-5, with D perhaps assigned TRBD1 or TRBD2 (5 bases each). The CDR3 is 14 amino acids. The ends were cut back, 6 bases at V and 3 bases at J, with 14 bases in the middle. The CDR3 bases are TGTGCCAGCAGCCGCCTGGGGACCGAAGAGACCCAGTACTTC. The encoded protein is CASSRLGTEETQYF.

In this sample, this clonotype turned up many times. The chain links TRBV7-2 to TRBJ1-2; TRBD1 is a possible D gene (5 bases). CDR1 SGHTA and CDR2 FQGNSA come from the germline V gene. Between the trimmed V and J ends, which lost 8 bases and 7 bases, there was a span of 14 bases. The CDR3 consists of 12 residues. The CDR3 region has the DNA TGTGCCAGCGGGGGTTGGGTCACTGGCTACACCTTC. Protein product: CASGGWVTGYTF.

This clonotype was recorded many times. Here the CDR3 reads CASSLGQTYNEQFF. In nucleotides, the CDR3 is TGTGCCAGCAGCCTCGGGCAGACTTACAATGAGCAGTTCTTC. The chain links TRBV11-3 to TRBJ2-1; D is uncertain. Trimming cost V 5 bases and J 4 bases, with 12 bases left between them. Per germline, CDR1 SGHNT and CDR2 YENEEA. This CDR3 has 14 amino acids.

In its sample, this clonotype was seen many times. The chain links TRBV24-1 to TRBJ1-5; D perhaps matches TRBD1 (6 bases). Deletions cut 3 bases from V and 4 bases from J, with 9 bases between. This CDR3 contains 14 residues. Germline CDR1 KGHDR, CDR2 SFDVKD. The CDR3 loop is CATSDGTRNQPQHF. The CDR3 DNA is TGTGCCACCAGTGATGGGACAAGAAATCAGCCCCAGCATTTT.

This clonotype was seen many times. This chain links TRBV6-5 with TRBJ2-3, with D tentatively TRBD1 (5 bases). The CDR3 totals 13 residues. V was shortened by 7 bases and J by 4 bases, with 12 bases between the two germline ends. Germline V gene sequence: CDR1 MNHEY, CDR2 SVGAGI. The chain's CDR3 is CASTRSGSDTQYF. The DNA for the CDR3 is TGTGCCAGCACCCGCTCAGGGTCAGATACGCAGTATTTT.

This clonotype was seen at least ten times. The chain has TRBV27 and TRBJ2-5, with 7 bases that match TRBD1. V lost 0 bases, J lost 1 base, and 2 bases stayed unmatched. CDR1 is MNHEY, CDR2 SMNVEV, per germline (reference sequence). There are 15 residues in the CDR3. The CDR3 nucleotides read TGTGCCAGCAGTTTATCGACAGGGTTCCAAGAGACCCAGTACTTC. It yields the protein CASSLSTGFQETQYF.

This clonotype was seen many times. V usage is TRBV19 and J usage is TRBJ2-1; 11 nucleotides line up with TRBD2. CDR1 and CDR2 from the germline V gene are LNHDA and SQIVND (reference sequence). Trimming cost V 9 bases and J 7 bases; bases outside gene matches: 5. The CDR3 is made up of 13 amino acids. CDR3 in DNA: TGTGCCAGCACTAGCGGGAGAATGAATGAGCAGTTCTTC. Translation gives CASTSGRMNEQFF.

This clonotype was picked up many times. This chain joins TRBV7-2 and TRBJ2-1; D not resolved. V lost 2 bases, J lost 5 bases, and 16 bases lay in between. This CDR3 spans 16 amino acids. Germline loops: CDR1 SGHTA, CDR2 FQGNSA. CDR3 amino acids: CASSLSYDRINNEQFF. Here the CDR3 DNA reads TGTGCCAGCAGCTTAAGTTACGATCGGATCAACAATGAGCAGTTCTTC.

This clonotype was counted a few times. The genes are TRBV20-1 and TRBJ2-5; no definite D call. Looked up from germline, CDR1 is DFQATT and CDR2 is SNEGSKA (reference sequence). The ends were cut back, 6 bases at V and 4 bases at J, with 6 bases in the middle. This CDR3 is 10 amino acids long. The DNA of the CDR3 is TGCAGTGCGAGACTAGAGACCCAGTACTTC. Protein: CSARLETQYF.

The CDR3 nucleotides are TGTGCCAGCAGCTTAGAACAGGGAGGCAAGCAGTACTTC. The encoded protein is CASSLEQGGKQYF. The V and J genes are TRBV7-8 and TRBJ2-7; either TRBD1 or TRBD2 may supply D (6 bases each). Trimming removed 1 base at V and 8 bases at J, with 12 bases between. Looked up from germline, CDR1 is SGHVS and CDR2 is FQNEAQ. The CDR3 contains 13 residues.

This chain links TRBV21-1 with TRBJ2-7; TRBD1 is the table's D call and was not checked against the DNA. TRBV21-1 is assigned pseudogene status. The CDR3 consists of 14 residues. The CDR3, as DNA: TGTGCCAGCAGCAAAGGGGTAAGGGGGTACGAGCAGTACTTC. It encodes CASSKGVRGYEQYF.

This clonotype appeared many times. The rearrangement links TRBV12-3 or TRBV12-4 to TRBJ2-7, with a tentative D call TRBD1 (5 bases). V dropped 5 bases and J dropped 6 bases, with 14 bases sitting between them. The CDR3 extends over 13 amino acids. The CDR3, as DNA: TGTGCCAGCAGTGGGGCCAGGGCCCGCGAGCAGTACTTC. Amino acids: CASSGARAREQYF.

This clonotype appeared many times. The CDR3 loop reads CASSLELAGNEQFF. The CDR3 region has the DNA TGTGCCAGCAGCTTGGAACTAGCGGGCAATGAGCAGTTCTTC. The gene calls are TRBV5-6 and TRBJ2-1; 9 bases align to TRBD2. The CDR3 length is 14 residues. V lost 0 bases and J lost 6; bases outside the gene matches: 1. Germline V gene sequence: CDR1 SGHDT, CDR2 YYEEEE.